What follows are 27 T cell receptor beta chains derived from one specimen sequenced in a study of OX40 agonist ivuxolimab in advanced cancers. The protocol was immunoSEQ multiplex PCR, while the TCRdb copy is restricted to in-frame clones and leaves out a portion. Here the sample spans approximately 60,000 clones, 94% being singletons. Source: CD4+ or CD8+ T cells sorted from blood, taken in a trial of the OX40 agonist ivuxolimab. The receptors stem from an adult with an advanced solid tumor such as melanoma, head and neck, liver or kidney cancer.

The V call is TRBV29-1, the J call TRBJ2-5; unclear D gene. The CDR3 spans 16 residues. Per germline, CDR1 SQVTM and CDR2 ANQGSEA. The ends were cut back, 2 bases at V and 4 bases at J, with 20 bases in the middle. CDR3 protein: CSVELFQRAVGETQYF. The CDR3 coding sequence is TGCAGCGTTGAACTATTTCAGCGAGCTGTGGGAGAGACCCAGTACTTC.

This chain joins TRBV27 and TRBJ2-7; D possibly corresponds to TRBD1 (6 bases). The CDR3 is 11 amino acids. Trimming pared 6 bases from V and 5 bases from J, leaving 8 bases between. Germline CDR1 is MNHEY and CDR2 is SMNVEV (reference sequence). CDR3 in amino acids: CASSTGNEQYF. The CDR3 bases are TGTGCCAGCAGCACAGGGAACGAGCAGTACTTC.

This chain joins TRBV28 and TRBJ2-7; 13 nucleotides line up with TRBD2. This CDR3 is built from 16 residues. CDR1 MDHEN and CDR2 SYDVKM come from the germline V gene. V trimming: 4 bases; J trimming: 4 bases; junction bases outside the gene matches: 7. In DNA form, the CDR3 reads TGTGCCAGCAGTTCCCCCGAGACTAGCGGGAGGTACGAGCAGTACTTC. This codes for CASSSPETSGRYEQYF.

V is TRBV27 and J is TRBJ2-7; 7 nucleotides align to TRBD1. The CDR3 sequence is 14 residues long. V shed 6 bases and J 1 base; nucleotides not matched to a gene: 6. Germline V gives CDR1 MNHEY, CDR2 SMNVEV (reference sequence). CDR3 amino acids: CASSHGTVSYEQYF. The CDR3 coding sequence is TGTGCCAGCAGCCACGGGACAGTATCCTACGAGCAGTACTTC.

This chain uses TRBV5-1 with TRBJ2-5; TRBD2 matches at 9 bases. The CDR3 extends over 15 amino acids. Germline trimming cut 4 bases from V and 5 bases from J; bases unmatched to any gene: 9. Germline CDR1 is SGHRS and CDR2 is YFSETQ. The CDR3 loop reads CASSPDLAGLETQYF. As DNA, the CDR3 is TGCGCCAGCAGCCCCGACCTAGCGGGATTGGAGACCCAGTACTTC.

The chain joins TRBV11-2 to TRBJ2-5; 9 bases agree with TRBD2. V gave up 4 bases and J gave up 0 bases; unmatched junction bases: 3. Germline CDR1 and CDR2: SGHAT and FQNNGV. This CDR3 has 15 amino acids. The CDR3, as DNA: TGTGCCAGCAGCTCCTGGACTAGCGACCAAGAGACCCAGTACTTC. Encoded protein: CASSSWTSDQETQYF. Drawing the rest from reference TRBV11-2 and TRBJ2-5, the complete variable domain is EAGVAQSPRYKIIEKRQSVAFWCNPISGHATLYWYQQILGQGPKLLIQFQNNGVVDDSQLPKDRFSAERLKGVDSTLKIQPAKLEDSAVYLCASSSWTSDQETQYFGPGTRLLVL.

The V call is TRBV27, the J call TRBJ2-1; a possible D gene is TRBD2 (6 bases). Per the germline V gene, CDR1 is MNHEY and CDR2 is SMNVEV (reference sequence). V was shortened by 11 bases and J by 0 bases, with 8 bases between the two germline ends. The CDR3 spans 12 residues. The CDR3 region is CASGSSYNEQFF. CDR3 nucleotides: TGTGCCTCCGGGAGCTCCTACAATGAGCAGTTCTTC.

J is TRBJ1-1 and V is TRBV4-2; possibly TRBD1 for D (5 bases). Germline V gene lookup returns CDR1 LGHNA and CDR2 YNFKEQ. CDR3 length equals 15 residues. Trimming pared 0 bases from V and 4 bases from J, leaving 12 bases between. The CDR3 sequence is CASSQEAQGVTEAFF. CDR3 nucleotides: TGTGCCAGCAGCCAAGAGGCCCAGGGAGTCACTGAAGCTTTCTTT.

The V call is TRBV19, the J call TRBJ2-2; tentative D call: TRBD1 (6 bases). The ends were cut back, 4 bases at V and 1 base at J, with 13 bases in the middle. The length of the CDR3 is 16 residues. Germline CDR1 LNHDA, CDR2 SQIVND (reference sequence). CDR3 sequence: CASSTPQGLNTGELFF. CDR3 DNA sequence: TGTGCCAGTAGTACGCCCCAGGGGTTGAACACCGGGGAGCTGTTTTTT. The whole variable domain, remainder taken from reference TRBV19 and TRBJ2-2, is DGGITQSPKYLFRKEGQNVTLSCEQNLNHDAMYWYRQDPGQGLRLIYYSQIVNDFQKGDIAEGYSVSREKKESFPLTVTSAQKNPTAFYLCASSTPQGLNTGELFFGEGSRLTVL.

The count of this clone is one. V is TRBV7-9 and J is TRBJ2-7; D is ambiguous. V lost 4 bases to trimming and J lost 3 bases, with 4 bases between them. The germline gives CDR1 SEHNR, CDR2 FQNEAQ (reference sequence). This CDR3 region has 11 residues. CDR3 sequence: CASSSYYEQYF. The CDR3 bases are TGTGCCAGCAGCTCGTACTACGAGCAGTACTTC.

The chain employs TRBV27 and TRBJ2-3; 11 nucleotides align to TRBD2. Trimming took 2 bases from V and 3 from J; bases not matched to a gene: 4. CDR1 is MNHEY, CDR2 SMNVEV, per germline (reference sequence). The CDR3 spans 16 residues. In DNA form, the CDR3 reads TGTGCCAGCAGTTTACGACTAGCGGGATTAACAGATACGCAGTATTTT. Residues: CASSLRLAGLTDTQYF.

V is TRBV9 and J is TRBJ2-7, with no clear D. From germline, CDR1 is SGDLS and CDR2 YYNGEE. The ends were cut back, 4 bases at V and 5 bases at J, with 28 bases in the middle. The CDR3 has 18 residues. The CDR3 nucleotides are TGTGCCAGCAGCCTTACCTACCCGCCTTCGGATCCTCTCCACGAGCAGTACTTC. Amino acids: CASSLTYPPSDPLHEQYF.

J is TRBJ2-7 and V is TRBV6-5, with 10 bases identical to TRBD2. The V and J ends lost 5 bases and 2 bases, in that order; junction bases with no gene match: 6. The CDR3 sequence is 15 residues long. The germline V gene encodes CDR1 MNHEY and CDR2 SVGAGI. CDR3 sequence reads: CASSISAGGPYEQYF. The DNA for the CDR3 is TGTGCCAGCAGTATATCAGCGGGAGGGCCCTACGAGCAGTACTTC.

This chain joins TRBV9 and TRBJ2-3; 9 positions agree with TRBD2. The CDR3 runs 15 residues. CDR1 and CDR2 (germline): SGDLS, YYNGEE. With V trimmed by 6 bases and J by 5 bases, 10 bases remained unmatched. This CDR3 reads CASTPVAGDQDTQYF. CDR3 nucleotide sequence: TGTGCCAGCACCCCGGTAGCGGGAGATCAAGATACGCAGTATTTT.

The V call is TRBV7-3, the J call TRBJ2-1; possible D gene TRBD2, 5 bases. CDR1 and CDR2 from the germline V gene are SGHTA and FQGTGA. Trimming removed 2 bases from V and 3 bases from J, with 11 bases in between. CDR3 size: 15 residues. The CDR3 bases are TGTGCCAGCAGCTTAGGAGCGGCCTTCTACAATGAGCAGTTCTTC. Its protein is CASSLGAAFYNEQFF.

The chain combines TRBV16 with TRBJ2-1; the D gene is possibly TRBD2 (5 bases). V was trimmed by 1 base and J by 9 bases, leaving 13 bases between them. The germline V gene encodes CDR1 KGHSY and CDR2 FQNENV. This CDR3 has 14 residues. As DNA, the CDR3 is TGTGCCAGCAGCCAATTTAGAGGGAGAATTGAGCAGTTCTTC. Translated, it gives CASSQFRGRIEQFF.

The chain uses TRBV29-1 and TRBJ1-2; 7 nucleotides align to TRBD1. This CDR3 is 14 amino acids long. Germline V lookup: CDR1 SQVTM, CDR2 ANQGSEA. Losses at the gene ends were 7 bases for V and 6 bases for J; bases not matched to a gene: 14. DNA of the CDR3: TGCAGCGCCGAAGGTACAGGGGAGGGTGATGGCTACACCTTC. As protein: CSAEGTGEGDGYTF. The full variable domain, its missing parts supplied by reference TRBV29-1 and TRBJ1-2, is SAVISQKPSRDICQRGTSLTIQCQVDSQVTMMFWYRQQPGQSLTLIATANQGSEATYESGFVIDKFPISRPNLTFSTLTVSNMSPEDSSIYLCSAEGTGEGDGYTFGSGTRLTVV.

This chain links TRBV11-3 with TRBJ2-1; D unresolved. Between the trimmed V and J ends, which lost 1 base and 7 bases, there was a span of 5 bases. The CDR3 is made up of 12 amino acids. From germline, CDR1 is SGHNT and CDR2 YENEEA. The CDR3 loop reads CASSLVVNEQFF. The CDR3 nucleotides read TGTGCCAGCAGCTTAGTTGTGAATGAGCAGTTCTTC.

The V gene is TRBV10-2, the J gene TRBJ2-1; 9 nucleotides match TRBD1. V trimming: 10 bases; J trimming: 8 bases; junction bases outside the gene matches: 6. Germline CDR1 is WSHSY and CDR2 is SAAADI. The CDR3 is 12 amino acids. Here the CDR3 reads CATETGGDEQFF. CDR3 sequence (DNA): TGCGCCACCGAAACAGGGGGCGATGAGCAGTTCTTC.

In its sample, this clone was seen once. The chain carries TRBV7-8 and TRBJ1-1; a weak D match, TRBD1 (5 bases). V was pared by 1 base and J by 4 bases, with 10 bases between. CDR3 length: 14 amino acids. Per the germline V gene, CDR1 is SGHVS and CDR2 is FQNEAQ. The CDR3 DNA follows: TGTGCCAGCAGCTTAGGCTCTGGGGGCACTGAAGCTTTCTTT. Translating it yields CASSLGSGGTEAFF.

This clone occurred once. The chain employs TRBV28 and TRBJ2-5; no clear D gene. CDR3 size: 9 residues. Looked up from germline, CDR1 is MDHEN and CDR2 is SYDVKM. As DNA, the CDR3 is TGTGGGGCACAAGAGACCCAGTACTTC. Its protein is CGAQETQYF.

The chain links TRBV4-3 to TRBJ2-1, with no clear D. Germline V gene data show CDR1 as LGHNA and CDR2 as YSLEER. The ends were cut back, 0 bases at V and 6 bases at J, with 12 bases in the middle. The CDR3 runs to 15 residues. CDR3 nucleotides: TGCGCCAGCAGCCAAGATCGTAGCCCGCTCAATGAGCAGTTCTTC. Translation: CASSQDRSPLNEQFF.

The rearrangement links TRBV29-1 to TRBJ1-1, with D unresolved. This CDR3 is built from 13 residues. V lost 3 bases to trimming and J lost 2 bases, with 10 bases between them. Germline V lookup: CDR1 SQVTM, CDR2 ANQGSEA. The CDR3 nucleotides read TGCAGCGTTGATGGAATAGTCAACACTGAAGCTTTCTTT. It specifies CSVDGIVNTEAFF.

The rearrangement uses TRBV4-3 and TRBJ2-1, with 8 bases lining up with TRBD1. The CDR3 is 15 residues long. In germline, CDR1 is LGHNA, CDR2 YSLEER. The J segment lost 8 bases and the V segment lost 4 bases, leaving 10 bases of the junction unmatched. The CDR3 protein is CASSLRTGSSYEQFF. CDR3 DNA: TGCGCCAGCAGCCTAAGGACAGGGTCGTCCTATGAGCAGTTCTTC.

This sequence joins TRBV13 and TRBJ2-5, with D maybe TRBD1 (7 bases). Germline values: CDR1 PRHDT, CDR2 FYEKMQ (reference sequence). The CDR3 covers 14 residues. The germline V and J ends were trimmed by 5 bases and 1 base, with 11 bases remaining between them. CDR3 sequence: CASSTRDSQETQYF. The CDR3 DNA follows: TGTGCCAGCAGCACGCGGGACAGCCAAGAGACCCAGTACTTC. Filled out from reference TRBV13 and TRBJ2-5, the complete variable domain reads AAGVIQSPRHLIKEKRETATLKCYPIPRHDTVYWYQQGPGQDPQFLISFYEKMQSDKGSIPDRFSAQQFSDYHSELNMSSLELGDSALYFCASSTRDSQETQYFGPGTRLLVL.

The chain joins TRBV28 to TRBJ1-2; D remains unclear. Germline CDR1 reads MDHEN; CDR2 reads SYDVKM. This CDR3 has 14 amino acids. V was trimmed by 10 bases and J by 8 bases, leaving 23 bases between them. In nucleotides, the CDR3 is TGTGCCACCATACAACCCGACATTACGGGGGGCTACACCTTC. It yields the protein CATIQPDITGGYTF.

V gene TRBV7-3 combines with J gene TRBJ2-3; perhaps TRBD2 as D (6 bases). The V gene lost 5 bases and the J gene lost 1 base, with 19 bases spanning the gap. The CDR3 spans 17 residues. Germline V gives CDR1 SGHTA, CDR2 FQGTGA. The CDR3 region has the DNA TGTGCCAGCAGCCCCGGGGGTCCCCGGGCGGGCACAGATACGCAGTATTTT. Translation gives CASSPGGPRAGTDTQYF.